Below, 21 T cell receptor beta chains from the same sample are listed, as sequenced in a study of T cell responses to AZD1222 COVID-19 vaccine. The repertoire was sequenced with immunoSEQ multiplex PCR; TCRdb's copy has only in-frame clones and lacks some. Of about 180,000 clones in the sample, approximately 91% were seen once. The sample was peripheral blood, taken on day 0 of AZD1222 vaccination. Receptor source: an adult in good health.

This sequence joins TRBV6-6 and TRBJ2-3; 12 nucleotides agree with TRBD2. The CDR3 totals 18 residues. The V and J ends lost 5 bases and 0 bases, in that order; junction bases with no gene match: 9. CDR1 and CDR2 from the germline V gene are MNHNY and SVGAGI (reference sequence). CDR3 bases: TGTGCCAGCAGTCTCCTAGCGGGGGGGGCGGCTAGCACAGATACGCAGTATTTT. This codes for CASSLLAGGAASTDTQYF.

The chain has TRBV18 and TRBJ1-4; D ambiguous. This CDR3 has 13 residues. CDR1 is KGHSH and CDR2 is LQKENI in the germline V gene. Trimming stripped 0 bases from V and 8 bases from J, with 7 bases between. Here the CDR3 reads CASSPPTLEKLFF. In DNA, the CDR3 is TGTGCCAGCTCACCACCCACTCTGGAAAAACTGTTTTTT.

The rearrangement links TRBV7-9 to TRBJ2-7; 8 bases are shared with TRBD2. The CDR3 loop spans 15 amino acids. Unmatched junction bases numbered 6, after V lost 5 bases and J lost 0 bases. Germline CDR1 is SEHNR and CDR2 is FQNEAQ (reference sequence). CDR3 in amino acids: CASSHSGVPSYEQYF. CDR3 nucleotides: TGTGCCAGCAGCCATAGCGGGGTACCCTCCTACGAGCAGTACTTC.

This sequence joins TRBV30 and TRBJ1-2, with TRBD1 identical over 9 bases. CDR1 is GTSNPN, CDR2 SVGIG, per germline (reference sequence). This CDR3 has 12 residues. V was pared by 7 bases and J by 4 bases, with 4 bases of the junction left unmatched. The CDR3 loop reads CAFGQGFYGYTF. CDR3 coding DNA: TGTGCCTTTGGACAGGGGTTCTATGGCTACACCTTC.

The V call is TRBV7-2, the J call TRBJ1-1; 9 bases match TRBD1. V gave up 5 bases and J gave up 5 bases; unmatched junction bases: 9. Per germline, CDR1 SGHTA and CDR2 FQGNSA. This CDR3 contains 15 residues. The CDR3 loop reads CASSPDGTGRTEAFF. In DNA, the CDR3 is TGTGCCAGCAGCCCAGACGGGACAGGGCGGACTGAAGCTTTCTTT.

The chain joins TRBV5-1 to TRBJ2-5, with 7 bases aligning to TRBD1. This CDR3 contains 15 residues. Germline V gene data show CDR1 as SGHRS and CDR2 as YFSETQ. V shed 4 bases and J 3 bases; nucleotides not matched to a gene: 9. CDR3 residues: CASSLNPQGKETQYF. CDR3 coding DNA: TGCGCCAGCAGCCTAAATCCACAGGGGAAAGAGACCCAGTACTTC.

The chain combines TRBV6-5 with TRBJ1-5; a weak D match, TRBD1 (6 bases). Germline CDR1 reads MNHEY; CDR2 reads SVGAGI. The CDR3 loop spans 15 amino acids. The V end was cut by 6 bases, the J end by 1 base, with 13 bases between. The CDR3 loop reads CASRRTGISNQPQHF. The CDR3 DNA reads TGTGCCAGCAGACGTACAGGGATAAGCAATCAGCCCCAGCATTTT.

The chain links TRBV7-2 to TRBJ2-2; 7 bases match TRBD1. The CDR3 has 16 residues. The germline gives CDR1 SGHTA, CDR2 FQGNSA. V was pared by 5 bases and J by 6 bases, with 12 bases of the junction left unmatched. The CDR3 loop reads CASSPLDRVVPGELFF. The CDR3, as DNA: TGTGCCAGCAGCCCCCTCGACAGGGTCGTCCCCGGGGAGCTGTTTTTT.

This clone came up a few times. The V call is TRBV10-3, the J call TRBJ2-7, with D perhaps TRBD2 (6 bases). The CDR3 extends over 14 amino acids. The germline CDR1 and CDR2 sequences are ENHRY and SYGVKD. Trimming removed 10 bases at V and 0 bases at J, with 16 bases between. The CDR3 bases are TGTGCCACGTCCCGGGACTCCCTCTCCTACGAGCAGTACTTC. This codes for CATSRDSLSYEQYF.

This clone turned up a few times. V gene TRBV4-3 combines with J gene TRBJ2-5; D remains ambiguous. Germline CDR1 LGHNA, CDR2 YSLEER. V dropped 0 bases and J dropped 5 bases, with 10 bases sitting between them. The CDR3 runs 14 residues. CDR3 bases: TGCGCCAGCAGCCAAGATGTAGGGTGGGAGACCCAGTACTTC. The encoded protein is CASSQDVGWETQYF.

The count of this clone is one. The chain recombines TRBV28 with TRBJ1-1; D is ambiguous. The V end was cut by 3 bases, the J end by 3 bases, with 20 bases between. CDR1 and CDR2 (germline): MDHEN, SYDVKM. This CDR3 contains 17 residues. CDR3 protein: CASSLPAQEVRDTEAFF. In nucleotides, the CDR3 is TGTGCCAGCAGTTTGCCCGCTCAGGAGGTTCGGGACACTGAAGCTTTCTTT. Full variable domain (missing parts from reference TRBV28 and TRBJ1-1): DVKVTQSSRYLVKRTGEKVFLECVQDMDHENMFWYRQDPGLGLRLIYFSYDVKMKEKGDIPEGYSVSREKKERFSLILESASTNQTSMYLCASSLPAQEVRDTEAFFGQGTRLTVV.

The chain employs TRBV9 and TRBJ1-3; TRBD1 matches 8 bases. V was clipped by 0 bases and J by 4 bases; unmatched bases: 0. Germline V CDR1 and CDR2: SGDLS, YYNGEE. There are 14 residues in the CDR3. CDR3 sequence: CASSVGTGGNTIYF. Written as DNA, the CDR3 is TGTGCCAGCAGCGTAGGGACAGGGGGAAACACCATATATTTT.

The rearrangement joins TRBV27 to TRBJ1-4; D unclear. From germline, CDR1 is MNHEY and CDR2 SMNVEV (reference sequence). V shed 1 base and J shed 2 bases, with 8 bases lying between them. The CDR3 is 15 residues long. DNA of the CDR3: TGTGCCAGCAGTTTATTGGGAGAGACTAATGAAAAACTGTTTTTT. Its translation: CASSLLGETNEKLFF. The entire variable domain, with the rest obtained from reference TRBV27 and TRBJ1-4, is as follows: EAQVTQNPRYLITVTGKKLTVTCSQNMNHEYMSWYRQDPGLGLRQIYYSMNVEVTDKGDVPEGYKVSRKEKRNFPLILESPSPNQTSLYFCASSLLGETNEKLFFGSGTQLSVL.

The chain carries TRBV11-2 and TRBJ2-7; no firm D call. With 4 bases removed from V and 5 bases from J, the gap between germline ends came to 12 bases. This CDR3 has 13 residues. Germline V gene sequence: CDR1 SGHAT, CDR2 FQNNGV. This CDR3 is CASSSSHLDEQYF. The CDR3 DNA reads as TGTGCCAGCAGCTCCTCTCATTTGGACGAGCAGTACTTC.

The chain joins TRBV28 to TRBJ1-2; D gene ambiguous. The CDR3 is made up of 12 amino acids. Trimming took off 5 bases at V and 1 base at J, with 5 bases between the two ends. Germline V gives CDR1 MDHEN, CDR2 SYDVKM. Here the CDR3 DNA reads TGTGCCAGCAGTCAGGATAACTATGGCTACACCTTC. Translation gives CASSQDNYGYTF.

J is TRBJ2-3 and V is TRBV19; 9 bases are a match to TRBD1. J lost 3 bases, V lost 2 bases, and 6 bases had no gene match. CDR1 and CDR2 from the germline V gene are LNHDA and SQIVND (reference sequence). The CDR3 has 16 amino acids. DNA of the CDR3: TGTGCCAGTAGTATACGGAGACAGGGGGGAACAGATACGCAGTATTTT. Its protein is CASSIRRQGGTDTQYF.

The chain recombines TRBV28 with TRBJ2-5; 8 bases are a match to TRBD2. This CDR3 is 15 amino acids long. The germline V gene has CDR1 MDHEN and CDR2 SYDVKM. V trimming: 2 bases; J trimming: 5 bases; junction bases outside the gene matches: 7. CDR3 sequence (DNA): TGTGCCAGCAGTTTAAGGGGACTAGGGGTGGAGACCCAGTACTTC. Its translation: CASSLRGLGVETQYF.

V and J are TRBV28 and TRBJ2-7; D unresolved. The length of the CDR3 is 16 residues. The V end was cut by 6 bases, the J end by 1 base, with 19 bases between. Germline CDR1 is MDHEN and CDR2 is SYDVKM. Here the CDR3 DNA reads TGTGCCAGCAGAAGTCAAGGGCAGGTACGGTCCTACGAGCAGTACTTC. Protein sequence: CASRSQGQVRSYEQYF.

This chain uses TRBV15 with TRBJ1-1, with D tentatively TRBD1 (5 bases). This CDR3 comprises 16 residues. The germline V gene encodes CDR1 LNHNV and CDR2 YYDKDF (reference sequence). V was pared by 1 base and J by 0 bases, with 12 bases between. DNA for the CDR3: TGTGCCACCAGCAGAGGAGTGGGACGGATGAACACTGAAGCTTTCTTT. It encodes CATSRGVGRMNTEAFF.

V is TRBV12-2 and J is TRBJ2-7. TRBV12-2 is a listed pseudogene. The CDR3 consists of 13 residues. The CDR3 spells CAAGFWGSYEQYF. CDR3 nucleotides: TGTGCAGCCGGCTTTTGGGGTAGCTACGAGCAGTACTTC.

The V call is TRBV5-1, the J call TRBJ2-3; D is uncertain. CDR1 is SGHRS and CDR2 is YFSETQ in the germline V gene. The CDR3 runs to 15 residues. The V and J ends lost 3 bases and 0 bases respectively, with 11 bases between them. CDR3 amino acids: CASSSISPSTDTQYF. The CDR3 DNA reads TGCGCCAGCAGCTCCATATCTCCTAGCACAGATACGCAGTATTTT.